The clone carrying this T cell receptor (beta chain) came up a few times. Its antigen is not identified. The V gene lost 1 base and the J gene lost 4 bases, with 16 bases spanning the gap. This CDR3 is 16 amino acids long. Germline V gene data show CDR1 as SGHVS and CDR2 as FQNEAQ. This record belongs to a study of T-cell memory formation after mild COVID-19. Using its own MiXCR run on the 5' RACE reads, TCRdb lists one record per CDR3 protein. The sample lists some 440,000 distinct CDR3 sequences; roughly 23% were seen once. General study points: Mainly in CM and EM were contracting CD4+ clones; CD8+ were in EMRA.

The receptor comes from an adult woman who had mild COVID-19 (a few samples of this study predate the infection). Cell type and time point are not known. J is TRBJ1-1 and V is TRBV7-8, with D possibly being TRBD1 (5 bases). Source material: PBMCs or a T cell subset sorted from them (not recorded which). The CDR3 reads CASSLGLGATGTEAFF. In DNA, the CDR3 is TGTGCCAGCAGCTTAGGTTTAGGGGCAACGGGCACTGAAGCTTTCTTT.